The 8 T cell receptor beta chains below all came from one sample that was sequenced in a study of OX40 agonist ivuxolimab in advanced cancers. Produced via immunoSEQ multiplex PCR; TCRdb's table is partial and in-frame only. This table holds 50,000 or so clones, around 89% found once. The sample was CD4+ or CD8+ T cells sorted from blood, taken in a trial of the OX40 agonist ivuxolimab. The source is an adult with an advanced solid tumor such as melanoma, head and neck, liver or kidney cancer.

This clone was picked up one time. The chain has TRBV6-5 and TRBJ2-3; D not certain. CDR3 length: 12 residues. The V end lost 5 bases, the J end lost 2 bases, and 5 bases lay between the germline ends. Germline loops: CDR1 MNHEY, CDR2 SVGAGI. CDR3 bases: TGTGCCAGCAGTCCAAACACAGATACGCAGTATTTT. Protein sequence: CASSPNTDTQYF.

J is TRBJ2-5 and V is TRBV15; 10 nucleotides agree with TRBD1. Germline trimming cut 3 bases from V and 4 bases from J; bases unmatched to any gene: 2. CDR3 length equals 14 residues. Germline CDR1 and CDR2: LNHNV and YYDKDF (reference sequence). The CDR3 reads CATSRTGGAETQYF. The CDR3, as DNA: TGTGCCACCAGCAGGACAGGGGGCGCAGAGACCCAGTACTTC.

The CDR3: CASSLAGGGPGGELFF. The CDR3 nucleotides are TGTGCCAGCAGCTTGGCTGGCGGGGGGCCGGGCGGGGAGCTGTTTTTT. The chain is built from TRBV5-4 and TRBJ2-2, with TRBD2 matching over 8 bases. Per the germline V gene, CDR1 is SGHNT and CDR2 is YYREEE (reference sequence). CDR3 size: 16 residues. The J segment lost 7 bases and the V segment lost 0 bases, leaving 8 bases of the junction unmatched.

V usage is TRBV15 and J usage is TRBJ2-5; 8 bases match TRBD1. The CDR3 is 16 amino acids. V gave up 0 bases and J gave up 4 bases; unmatched junction bases: 7. CDR1 LNHNV and CDR2 YYDKDF come from the germline V gene (reference sequence). CDR3 DNA: TGTGCCACCAGCAGAGATTGGCCAGGGGGCACAGAGACCCAGTACTTC. This translates into CATSRDWPGGTETQYF.

V and J are TRBV10-3 and TRBJ2-3; 8 bases are shared with TRBD2. The V and J ends lost 4 bases and 0 bases, in that order; junction bases with no gene match: 12. Germline values: CDR1 ENHRY, CDR2 SYGVKD. The CDR3 extends over 18 amino acids. The CDR3 region is CAISGLVGAGDSTDTQYF. CDR3 DNA: TGTGCCATCAGTGGTCTAGTTGGAGCGGGGGATAGCACAGATACGCAGTATTTT.

V gene TRBV19 combines with J gene TRBJ2-5; unclear D gene. Between the trimmed V and J ends, which lost 5 bases and 2 bases, there was a span of 12 bases. CDR3 length equals 14 residues. CDR1 is LNHDA, CDR2 SQIVND, per germline (reference sequence). The CDR3 loop reads CASSFGSSQETQYF. The CDR3 nucleotides are TGTGCCAGTAGTTTCGGATCCTCACAAGAGACCCAGTACTTC.

Only a few counts were recorded for this clone. The rearrangement links TRBV2 to TRBJ1-2; D ambiguous. The CDR3 totals 12 residues. CDR1 and CDR2 (germline): SNHLY, FYNNEI. V dropped 8 bases and J dropped 8 bases, with 15 bases sitting between them. In DNA form, the CDR3 reads TGTGCCAGCTTCTGGCGTGCAGGAGGCTACACCTTC. It codes for CASFWRAGGYTF. Full variable domain (missing parts from reference TRBV2 and TRBJ1-2): EPEVTQTPSHQVTQMGQEVILRCVPISNHLYFYWYRQILGQKVEFLVSFYNNEISEKSEIFDDQFSVERPDGSNFTLKIRSTKLEDSAMYFCASFWRAGGYTFGSGTRLTVV.

The chain couples TRBV5-1 to TRBJ2-1, with TRBD1 matching 9 bases. Germline values: CDR1 SGHRS, CDR2 YFSETQ. Losses at the gene ends were 2 bases for V and 4 bases for J; bases not matched to a gene: 10. CDR3 length: 17 residues. For the CDR3, the DNA is TGCGCCAGCAGCTTACAGGGGGCTATACACCTATACAATGAGCAGTTCTTC. Translated: CASSLQGAIHLYNEQFF.